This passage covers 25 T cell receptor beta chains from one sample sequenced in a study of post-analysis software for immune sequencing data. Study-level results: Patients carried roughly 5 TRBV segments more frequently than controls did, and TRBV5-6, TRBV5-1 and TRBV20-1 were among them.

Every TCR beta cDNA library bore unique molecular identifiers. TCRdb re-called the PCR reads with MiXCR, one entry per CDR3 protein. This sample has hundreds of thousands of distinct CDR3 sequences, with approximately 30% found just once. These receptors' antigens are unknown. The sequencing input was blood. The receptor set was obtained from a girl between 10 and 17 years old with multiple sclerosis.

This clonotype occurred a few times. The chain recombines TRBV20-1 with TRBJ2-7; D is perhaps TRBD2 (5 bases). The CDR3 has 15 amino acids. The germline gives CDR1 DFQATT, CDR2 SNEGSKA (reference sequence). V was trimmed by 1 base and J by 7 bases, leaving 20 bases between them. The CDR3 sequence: CSARAPVDVRREQYF. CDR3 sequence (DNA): TGCAGTGCTAGAGCCCCAGTTGACGTCAGGAGGGAGCAGTACTTC.

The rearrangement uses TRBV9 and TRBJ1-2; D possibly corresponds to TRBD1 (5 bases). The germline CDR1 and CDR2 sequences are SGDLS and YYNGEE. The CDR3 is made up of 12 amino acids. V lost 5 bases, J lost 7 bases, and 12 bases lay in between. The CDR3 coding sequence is TGTGCCAGCAGTGACGGGGCGGCTGGCTACACCTTC. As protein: CASSDGAAGYTF.

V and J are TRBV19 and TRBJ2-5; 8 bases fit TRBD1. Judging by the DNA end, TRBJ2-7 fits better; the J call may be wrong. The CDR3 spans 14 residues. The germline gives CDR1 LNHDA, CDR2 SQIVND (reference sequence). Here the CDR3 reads CASTSTGASYEQYF. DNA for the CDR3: TGTGCCAGTACATCGACAGGGGCCTCCTACGAGCAGTACTTC.

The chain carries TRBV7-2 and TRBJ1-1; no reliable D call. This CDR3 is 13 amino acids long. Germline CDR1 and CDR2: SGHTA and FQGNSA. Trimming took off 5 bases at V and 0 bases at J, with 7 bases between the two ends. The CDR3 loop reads CASSMELNTEAFF. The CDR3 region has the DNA TGTGCCAGCAGCATGGAGCTGAACACTGAAGCTTTCTTT.

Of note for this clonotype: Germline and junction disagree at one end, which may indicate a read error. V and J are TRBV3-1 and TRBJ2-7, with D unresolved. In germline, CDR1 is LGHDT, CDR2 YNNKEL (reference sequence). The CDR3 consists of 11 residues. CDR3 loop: CASSQGYERYF. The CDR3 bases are TGTGCCAGCAGCCAAGGTTACGAGCGGTACTTC.

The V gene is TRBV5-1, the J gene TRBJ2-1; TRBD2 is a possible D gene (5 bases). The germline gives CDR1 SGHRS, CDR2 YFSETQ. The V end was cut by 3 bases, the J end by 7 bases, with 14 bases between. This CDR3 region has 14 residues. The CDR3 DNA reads TGCGCCAGCAGCTCGGGTTGGGCGGGTAATGAGCAGTTCTTC. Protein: CASSSGWAGNEQFF.

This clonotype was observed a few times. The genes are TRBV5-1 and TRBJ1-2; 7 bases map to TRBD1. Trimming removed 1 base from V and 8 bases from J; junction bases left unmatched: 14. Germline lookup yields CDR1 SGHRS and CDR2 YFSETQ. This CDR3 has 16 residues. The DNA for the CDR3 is TGCGCCAGCAGCTTGCGTACAGGGGCCCCGGGGGACGGCTACACCTTC. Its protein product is CASSLRTGAPGDGYTF.

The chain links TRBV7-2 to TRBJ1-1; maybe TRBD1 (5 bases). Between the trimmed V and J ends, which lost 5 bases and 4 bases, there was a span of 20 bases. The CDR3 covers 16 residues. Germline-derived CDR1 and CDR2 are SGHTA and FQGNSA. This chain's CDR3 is CASSPSAGGWGTEAFF. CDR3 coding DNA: TGTGCCAGCAGCCCAAGTGCCGGGGGATGGGGCACTGAAGCTTTCTTT.

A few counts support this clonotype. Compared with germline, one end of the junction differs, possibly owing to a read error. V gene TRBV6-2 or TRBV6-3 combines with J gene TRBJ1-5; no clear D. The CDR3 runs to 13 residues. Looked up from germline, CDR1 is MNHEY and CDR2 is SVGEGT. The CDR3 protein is CAGSYSRNQPQHF. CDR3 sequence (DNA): TGTGCCGGCAGTTACTCCAGAAATCAGCCCCAGCATTTT.

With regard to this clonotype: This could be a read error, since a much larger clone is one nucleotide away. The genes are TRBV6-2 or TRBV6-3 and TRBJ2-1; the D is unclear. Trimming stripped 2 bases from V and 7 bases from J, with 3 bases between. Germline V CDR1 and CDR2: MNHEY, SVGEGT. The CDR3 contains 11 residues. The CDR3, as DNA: TGTGCCAGCAGTTACCAGAATGAGCAGTTCTTC. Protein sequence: CASSYQNEQFF.

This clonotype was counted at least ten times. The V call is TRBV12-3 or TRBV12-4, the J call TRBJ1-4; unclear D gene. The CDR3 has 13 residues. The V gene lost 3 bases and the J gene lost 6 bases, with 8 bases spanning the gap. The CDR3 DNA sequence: TGTGCCAGCAGTTTGGCACGGGATGAAAAACTGTTTTTT. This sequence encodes CASSLARDEKLFF.

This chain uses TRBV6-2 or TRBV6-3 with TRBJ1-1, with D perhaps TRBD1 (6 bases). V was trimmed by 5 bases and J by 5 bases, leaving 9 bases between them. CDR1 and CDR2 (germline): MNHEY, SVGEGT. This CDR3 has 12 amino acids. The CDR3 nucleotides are TGTGCCAGCAGTACGAGGGGGACTGAAGCTTTCTTT. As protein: CASSTRGTEAFF.

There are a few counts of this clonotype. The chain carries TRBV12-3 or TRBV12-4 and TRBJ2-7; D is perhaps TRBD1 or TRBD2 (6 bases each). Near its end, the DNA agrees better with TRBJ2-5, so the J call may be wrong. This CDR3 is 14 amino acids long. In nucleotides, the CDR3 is TGTGCCAGCAGTCCCTCGAGGGGGGAGGAGACCCAGTACTTC. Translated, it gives CASSPSRGEETQYF.

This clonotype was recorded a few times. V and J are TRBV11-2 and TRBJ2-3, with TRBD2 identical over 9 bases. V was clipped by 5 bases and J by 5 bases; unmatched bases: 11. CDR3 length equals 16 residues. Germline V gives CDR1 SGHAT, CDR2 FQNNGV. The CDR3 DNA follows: TGTGCCAGCAGCCCCGGACTAGCGCTAAGGGGAGATACGCAGTATTTT. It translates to CASSPGLALRGDTQYF.

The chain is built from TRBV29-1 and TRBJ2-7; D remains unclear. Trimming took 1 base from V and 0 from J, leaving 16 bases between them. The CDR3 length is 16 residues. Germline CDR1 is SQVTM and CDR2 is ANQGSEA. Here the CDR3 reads CSVEVLPPGSSYEQYF. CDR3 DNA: TGCAGCGTTGAAGTCCTCCCCCCCGGAAGCTCCTACGAGCAGTACTTC.

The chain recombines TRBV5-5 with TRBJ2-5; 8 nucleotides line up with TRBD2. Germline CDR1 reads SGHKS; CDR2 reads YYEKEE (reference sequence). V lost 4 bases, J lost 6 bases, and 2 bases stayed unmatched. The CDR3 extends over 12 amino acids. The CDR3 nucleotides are TGTGCCAGCAGCCTTAGCGGGAAGACCCAGTACTTC. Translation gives CASSLSGKTQYF.

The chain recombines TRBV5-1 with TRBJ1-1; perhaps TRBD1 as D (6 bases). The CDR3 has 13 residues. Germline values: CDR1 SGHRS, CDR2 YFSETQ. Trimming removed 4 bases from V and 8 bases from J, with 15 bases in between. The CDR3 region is CASSGVGAGEAFF. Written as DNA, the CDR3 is TGCGCCAGCAGCGGGGTGGGGGCTGGAGAAGCTTTCTTT.

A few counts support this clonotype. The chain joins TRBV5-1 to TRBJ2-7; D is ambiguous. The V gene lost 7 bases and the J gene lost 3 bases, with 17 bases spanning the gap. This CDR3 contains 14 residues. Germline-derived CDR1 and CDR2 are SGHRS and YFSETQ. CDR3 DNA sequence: TGCGCCAGCGCGACCCAAGGGTATGGCTACGAGCAGTACTTC. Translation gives CASATQGYGYEQYF.

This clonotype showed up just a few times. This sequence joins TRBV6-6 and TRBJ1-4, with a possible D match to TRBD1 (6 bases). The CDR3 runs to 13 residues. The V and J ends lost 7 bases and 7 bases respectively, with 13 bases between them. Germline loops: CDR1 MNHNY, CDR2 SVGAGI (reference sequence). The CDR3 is CASTYRAGEKLFF. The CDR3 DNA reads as TGTGCCAGCACCTACAGGGCTGGTGAAAAACTGTTTTTT.

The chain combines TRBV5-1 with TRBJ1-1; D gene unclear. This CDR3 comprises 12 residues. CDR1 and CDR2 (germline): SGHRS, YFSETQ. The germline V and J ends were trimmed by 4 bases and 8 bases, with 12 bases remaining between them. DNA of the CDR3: TGCGCCAGCAGCCCGCCGGGGAGCGAAGCTTTCTTT. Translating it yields CASSPPGSEAFF.

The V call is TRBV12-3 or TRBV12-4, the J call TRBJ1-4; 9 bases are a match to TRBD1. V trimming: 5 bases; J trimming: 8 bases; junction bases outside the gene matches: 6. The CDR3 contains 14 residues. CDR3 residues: CASSPWTGVEKLFF. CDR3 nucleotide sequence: TGTGCCAGCAGTCCTTGGACAGGGGTGGAAAAACTGTTTTTT.

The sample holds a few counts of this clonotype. The CDR3 region is CAISVSSYEQYF. The CDR3 DNA is TGTGCCATCAGTGTGAGCTCCTACGAGCAGTACTTC. The chain is built from TRBV10-3 and TRBJ2-7; the D is unclear. Trimming removed 4 bases from V and 0 bases from J, with 4 bases in between. The length of the CDR3 is 12 residues. Germline CDR1 and CDR2: ENHRY and SYGVKD.

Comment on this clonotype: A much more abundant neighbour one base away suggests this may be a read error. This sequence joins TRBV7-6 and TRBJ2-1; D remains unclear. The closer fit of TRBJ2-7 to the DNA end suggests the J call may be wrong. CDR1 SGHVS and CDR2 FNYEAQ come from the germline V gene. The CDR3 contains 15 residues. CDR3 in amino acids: CASSPHESSYNEQYF. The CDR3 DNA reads TGTGCCAGCAGCCCCCACGAGAGCTCCTACAATGAGCAGTACTTC.

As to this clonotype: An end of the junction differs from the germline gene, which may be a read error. CDR3 DNA: TGTACCAGCAGCGTAGAAGCGGGAGGTCTCGACGAGCAGTACTTC. This encodes CTSSVEAGGLDEQYF. The genes are TRBV9 and TRBJ2-4; TRBD2 matches at 9 bases. The end of the DNA fits TRBJ2-7 better, so the J call may be wrong. The CDR3 loop spans 15 amino acids. In germline, CDR1 is SGDLS, CDR2 YYNGEE.

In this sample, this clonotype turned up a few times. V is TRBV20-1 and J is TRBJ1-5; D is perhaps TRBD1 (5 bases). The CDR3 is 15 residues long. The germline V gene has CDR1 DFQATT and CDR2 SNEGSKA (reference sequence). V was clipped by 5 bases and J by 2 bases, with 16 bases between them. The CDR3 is CSAREWRGGNQPQHF. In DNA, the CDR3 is TGCAGTGCTCGCGAGTGGAGGGGAGGCAATCAGCCCCAGCATTTT.